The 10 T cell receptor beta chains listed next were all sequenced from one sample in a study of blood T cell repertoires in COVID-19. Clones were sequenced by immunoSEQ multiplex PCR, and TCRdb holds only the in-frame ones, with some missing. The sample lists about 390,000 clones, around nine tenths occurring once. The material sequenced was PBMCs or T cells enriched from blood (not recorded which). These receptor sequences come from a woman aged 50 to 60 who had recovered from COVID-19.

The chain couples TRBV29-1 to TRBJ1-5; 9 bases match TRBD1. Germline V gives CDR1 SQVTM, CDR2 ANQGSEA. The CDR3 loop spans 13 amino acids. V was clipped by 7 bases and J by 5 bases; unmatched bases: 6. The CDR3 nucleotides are TGCAGCGCTGGGACAGGGAGCGATCAGCCCCAGCATTTT. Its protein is CSAGTGSDQPQHF.

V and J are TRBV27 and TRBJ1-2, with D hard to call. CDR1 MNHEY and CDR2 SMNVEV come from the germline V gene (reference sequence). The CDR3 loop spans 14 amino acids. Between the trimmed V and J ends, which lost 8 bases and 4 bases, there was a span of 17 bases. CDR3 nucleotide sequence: TGTGCCAGCGGGAGAAGTTTAGACGGCTATGGCTACACCTTC. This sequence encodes CASGRSLDGYGYTF.

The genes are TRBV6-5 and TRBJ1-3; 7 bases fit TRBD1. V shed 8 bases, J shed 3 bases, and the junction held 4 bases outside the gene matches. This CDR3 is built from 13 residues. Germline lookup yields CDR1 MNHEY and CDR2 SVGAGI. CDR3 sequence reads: CASLDRVGNTIYF. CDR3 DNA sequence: TGTGCCAGCCTAGACAGGGTTGGAAACACCATATATTTT.

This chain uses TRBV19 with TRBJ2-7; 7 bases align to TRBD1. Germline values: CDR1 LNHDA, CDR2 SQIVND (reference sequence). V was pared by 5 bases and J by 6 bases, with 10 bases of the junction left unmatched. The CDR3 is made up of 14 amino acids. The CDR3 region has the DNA TGTGCCAGTAGTGAGGGGGCGCAGGCCTGCGAGCAGTACTTC. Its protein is CASSEGAQACEQYF. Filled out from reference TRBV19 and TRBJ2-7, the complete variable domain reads DGGITQSPKYLFRKEGQNVTLSCEQNLNHDAMYWYRQDPGQGLRLIYYSQIVNDFQKGDIAEGYSVSREKKESFPLTVTSAQKNPTAFYLCASSEGAQACEQYFGPGTRLTVT.

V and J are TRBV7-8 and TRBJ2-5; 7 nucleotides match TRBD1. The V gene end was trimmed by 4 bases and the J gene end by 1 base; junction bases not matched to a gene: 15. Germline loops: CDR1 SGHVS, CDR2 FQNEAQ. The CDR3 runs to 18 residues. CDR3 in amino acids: CASSSPESYRGPQETQYF. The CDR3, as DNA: TGTGCCAGCAGCTCCCCAGAGAGTTACAGGGGACCCCAAGAGACCCAGTACTTC.

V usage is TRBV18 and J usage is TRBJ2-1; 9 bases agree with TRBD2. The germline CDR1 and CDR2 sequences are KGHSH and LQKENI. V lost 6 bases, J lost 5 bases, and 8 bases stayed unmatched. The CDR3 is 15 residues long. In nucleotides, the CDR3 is TGTGCCAGCTCCATCATGGGACTAGCTAACAATGAGCAGTTCTTC. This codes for CASSIMGLANNEQFF.

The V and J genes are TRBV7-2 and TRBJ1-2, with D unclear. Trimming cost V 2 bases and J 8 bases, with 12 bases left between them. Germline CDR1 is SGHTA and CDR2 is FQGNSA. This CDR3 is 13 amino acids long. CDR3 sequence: CASSLRVREGYTF. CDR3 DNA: TGTGCCAGCAGCTTACGGGTTAGGGAGGGCTACACCTTC.

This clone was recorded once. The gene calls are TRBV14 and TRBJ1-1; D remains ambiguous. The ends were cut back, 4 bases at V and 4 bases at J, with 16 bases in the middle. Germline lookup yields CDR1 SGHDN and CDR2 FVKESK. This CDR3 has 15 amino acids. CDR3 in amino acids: CASSPLAGVGTEAFF. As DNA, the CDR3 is TGTGCCAGCAGCCCCCTTGCCGGGGTGGGCACTGAAGCTTTCTTT.

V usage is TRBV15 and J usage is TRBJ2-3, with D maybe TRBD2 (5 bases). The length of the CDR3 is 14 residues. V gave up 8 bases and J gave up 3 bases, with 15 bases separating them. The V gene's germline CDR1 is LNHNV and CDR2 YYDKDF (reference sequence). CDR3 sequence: CATGLGGTTDTQYF. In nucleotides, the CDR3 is TGTGCCACCGGACTTGGCGGTACAACAGATACGCAGTATTTT.

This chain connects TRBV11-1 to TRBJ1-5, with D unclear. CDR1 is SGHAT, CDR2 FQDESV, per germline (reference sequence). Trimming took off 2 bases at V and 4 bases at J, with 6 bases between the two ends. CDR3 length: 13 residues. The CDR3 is CASSLSRNQPQHF. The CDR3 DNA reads TGTGCCAGCAGCTTATCCAGGAATCAGCCCCAGCATTTT.